The T cell receptor (beta chain) under discussion was sequenced for a study of CD8 T cells in ankylosing spondylitis. Making the TCR beta libraries involved quantitative 5'-RACE with molecular barcodes. TCRdb re-called the 5' RACE reads with MiXCR, one entry per CDR3 protein. The sample carries around 890,000 distinct CDR3 sequences, around 11% recorded once. The CDR3 covers 18 residues. Looked up from germline, CDR1 is MNHEY and CDR2 is SVGAGI. V lost 2 bases to trimming and J lost 5 bases, with 25 bases between them. Study findings and constraints: Disease-linked clones reportedly concentrated significantly in matched ankylosing spondylitis synovial fluid. It appeared that ankylosing spondylitis blood was characterized by a TCR beta motif of roughly 8 highly homologous variants.

The table lists this clonotype with a few counts. Antigen specificity is unknown. The specimen sequenced was blood, either unsorted or a sorted T cell fraction (not recorded which). The chain uses TRBV6-5 and TRBJ2-7, with D possibly matching TRBD1 (5 bases). The clonotype comes from a male donor with ankylosing spondylitis. The CDR3 region is CASSYVSSGSAQSDEQYF. CDR3 DNA: TGTGCCAGCAGTTACGTAAGTTCAGGGTCGGCCCAATCTGACGAGCAGTACTTC.